The 2 T cell receptor beta chains below come from one sample, sequenced in a study of blood T cell repertoires in COVID-19. Data came from immunoSEQ multiplex PCR; TCRdb stores just in-frame clones and leaves some out. Here the sample spans 200,000 to 250,000 clones, 84% being singletons. The sample comprised PBMCs or T cells enriched from blood (not recorded which). Receptor source: a woman in her 40s who had recovered from COVID-19.

The chain recombines TRBV7-2 with TRBJ2-7; 16 nucleotides agree with TRBD2. V was clipped by 4 bases and J by 0 bases; unmatched bases: 9. Germline CDR1 and CDR2: SGHTA and FQGNSA. CDR3 length: 19 residues. CDR3 DNA: TGTGCCAGCAGCTCCCCGGGACTAGCGGGAGGGGGTTCCTCCTACGAGCAGTACTTC. It yields the protein CASSSPGLAGGGSSYEQYF.

The rearrangement joins TRBV3-1 (or the pseudogene TRBV3-2) to TRBJ1-1; possibly TRBD1 for D (5 bases). This CDR3 is built from 15 residues. The germline V gene has CDR1 LGHDT and CDR2 YNNKEL (reference sequence). V dropped 4 bases and J dropped 1 base, with 13 bases sitting between them. The CDR3 reads CASSPIGDSNTEAFF. The CDR3 DNA sequence: TGTGCCAGCAGCCCAATCGGGGACTCGAACACTGAAGCTTTCTTT.